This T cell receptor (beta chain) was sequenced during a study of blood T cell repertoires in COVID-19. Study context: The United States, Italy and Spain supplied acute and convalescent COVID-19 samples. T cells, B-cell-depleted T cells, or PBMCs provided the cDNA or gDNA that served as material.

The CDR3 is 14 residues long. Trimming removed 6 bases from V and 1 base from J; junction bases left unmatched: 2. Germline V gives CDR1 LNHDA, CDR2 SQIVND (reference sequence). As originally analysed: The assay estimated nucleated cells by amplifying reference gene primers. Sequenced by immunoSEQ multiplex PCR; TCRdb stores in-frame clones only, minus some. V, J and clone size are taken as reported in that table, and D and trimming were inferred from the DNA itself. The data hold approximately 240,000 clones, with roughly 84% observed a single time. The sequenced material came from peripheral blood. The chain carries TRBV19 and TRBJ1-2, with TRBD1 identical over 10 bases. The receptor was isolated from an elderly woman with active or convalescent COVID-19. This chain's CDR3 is CASRDRGGNYGYTF. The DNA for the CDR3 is TGTGCCAGTAGGGACAGGGGGGGTAACTATGGCTACACCTTC.